This T cell receptor beta chain was found in a study of CD8 T cells in Susac syndrome. Reverse transcription used about 0.45 to 1 ug RNA and random hexamers. TCRdb itself ran the immunoSEQ multiplex PCR reads through MiXCR, one entry per CDR3 protein. The profile shows approximately 210,000 distinct CDR3 sequences, 95% of them singletons. Germline V gene sequence: CDR1 DFQATT, CDR2 SNEGSKA (reference sequence). CDR3 size: 16 residues. V was trimmed by 0 bases and J by 0 bases, leaving 12 bases between them. The source is a human donor with multiple sclerosis. The chain couples TRBV20-1 to TRBJ2-4; perhaps TRBD2 as D (7 bases). The sample comprised CD4+ T cells from PBMCs. CDR3 amino acids: CSARDRGALAKNIQYF. CDR3 DNA sequence: TGCAGTGCTAGAGATCGGGGGGCTCTAGCCAAAAACATTCAGTACTTC.